These 22 T cell receptor beta chains were sequenced from one sample in a study of blood T cell repertoires in COVID-19. This table comes from immunoSEQ multiplex PCR, and its TCRdb copy is limited to in-frame clones, with some not included. This table holds about 270,000 clones, 90% found once. Material for sequencing was PBMCs or T cells enriched from blood (not recorded which). The receptor source for this set is a woman between 25 and 40 years old with acute COVID-19.

The V gene is TRBV3-1 (or the pseudogene TRBV3-2), the J gene TRBJ2-1; weak D call: TRBD2 (6 bases). Trimming shortened V by 1 base and J by 15 bases, and 22 bases separated the two germline ends. Germline CDR1 LGHDT, CDR2 YNNKEL (reference sequence). The CDR3 is 15 amino acids. In DNA form, the CDR3 reads TGTGCCAGCAGCCAAGTTATGAGTCTAGCGTTAGGTCTGTTCTTC. It encodes CASSQVMSLALGLFF.

The chain couples TRBV5-1 to TRBJ1-6; D is unresolved. Trimming took 2 bases from V and 8 from J, leaving 14 bases between them. Germline CDR1 and CDR2: SGHRS and YFSETQ. This CDR3 comprises 15 residues. The CDR3 nucleotides read TGCGCCAGCAGCTTATCCCCGAGCGGGTATTCACCCCTCCACTTT. Translation: CASSLSPSGYSPLHF.

This rearrangement joins TRBV11-3 to TRBJ2-1; a possible D gene is TRBD2 (6 bases). The ends were cut back, 5 bases at V and 6 bases at J, with 17 bases in the middle. This CDR3 spans 15 amino acids. Germline V gives CDR1 SGHNT, CDR2 YENEEA. The CDR3 reads CASSLRSGASNEQFF. CDR3 sequence (DNA): TGTGCCAGCAGCCTTCGTAGCGGAGCAAGCAATGAGCAGTTCTTC.

The CDR3 DNA follows: TGTGCCTGGAGTGCTAGCAACAATGAGCAGTTCTTC. This codes for CAWSASNNEQFF. The chain employs TRBV30 and TRBJ2-1; TRBD2 is a possible D gene (5 bases). Deletions cut 1 base from V and 5 bases from J, with 6 bases between. CDR3 size: 12 residues. CDR1 is GTSNPN, CDR2 SVGIG, per germline (reference sequence).

The CDR3 DNA reads as TGTGCCAGCAGTCCCCCTGGGACAGGGGGCCTCACCGGGGAGCTGTTTTTT. It codes for CASSPPGTGGLTGELFF. V gene TRBV28 combines with J gene TRBJ2-2; TRBD1 aligns across 12 bases. Germline V lookup: CDR1 MDHEN, CDR2 SYDVKM. The J segment lost 4 bases and the V segment lost 5 bases, leaving 8 bases of the junction unmatched. This CDR3 has 17 residues.

The chain couples TRBV5-1 to TRBJ2-1, with TRBD2 matching 12 bases. With V trimmed by 0 bases and J by 5 bases, 6 bases remained unmatched. The CDR3 totals 17 residues. CDR1 is SGHRS, CDR2 YFSETQ, per germline. CDR3 coding DNA: TGCGCCAGCAGCTTGGGACTAGCGGGAGAGATGAACAATGAGCAGTTCTTC. Translated, it gives CASSLGLAGEMNNEQFF. Using reference TRBV5-1 and TRBJ2-1 for the parts outside the CDR3, the full variable domain is KAGVTQTPRYLIKTRGQQVTLSCSPISGHRSVSWYQQTPGQGLQFLFEYFSETQRNKGNFPGRFSGRQFSNSRSEMNVSTLELGDSALYLCASSLGLAGEMNNEQFFGPGTRLTVL.

The rearrangement joins TRBV4-1 to TRBJ2-7; 8 nucleotides align to TRBD2. This CDR3 is built from 16 residues. V gave up 1 base and J gave up 3 bases; unmatched junction bases: 8. Germline assignment: CDR1 MGHRA and CDR2 YSYEKL. The CDR3 sequence is CASSQVEAGGSYEQYF. Here the CDR3 DNA reads TGCGCCAGCAGCCAAGTGGAGGCGGGAGGTAGCTACGAGCAGTACTTC.

The chain employs TRBV19 and TRBJ1-5; TRBD1 is a possible D gene (5 bases). In germline, CDR1 is LNHDA, CDR2 SQIVND (reference sequence). Trimming stripped 3 bases from V and 0 bases from J, with 18 bases between. The CDR3 sequence is 18 residues long. The DNA of the CDR3 is TGTGCCAGTAGTATTTACGCCAGGGCCTATTATAGCAATCAGCCCCAGCATTTT. Protein: CASSIYARAYYSNQPQHF.

The chain joins TRBV9 to TRBJ2-2; TRBD2 aligns across 12 bases. J was trimmed by 2 bases and V by 3 bases; bases with no gene match: 8. The CDR3 runs 18 residues. The germline V gene has CDR1 SGDLS and CDR2 YYNGEE. CDR3 DNA sequence: TGTGCCAGCAGCGGACGCCTAGCGGGAGGGCGAAACACCGGGGAGCTGTTTTTT. It codes for CASSGRLAGGRNTGELFF.

The chain carries TRBV6-5 and TRBJ2-7, with a tentative D call TRBD1 (5 bases). CDR3 size: 16 residues. Germline V gene data show CDR1 as MNHEY and CDR2 as SVGAGI. Trimming took 0 bases from V and 5 from J, leaving 17 bases between them. The CDR3 DNA follows: TGTGCCAGCAGTTACTCGATTTCAGGGCACCTCAACGAGCAGTACTTC. It translates to CASSYSISGHLNEQYF.

The chain is built from TRBV15 and TRBJ2-2, with no clear D. This CDR3 spans 16 amino acids. In germline, CDR1 is LNHNV, CDR2 YYDKDF (reference sequence). V was shortened by 3 bases and J by 0 bases, with 11 bases between the two germline ends. CDR3 loop: CATSSSLLANTGELFF. The DNA for the CDR3 is TGTGCCACCAGCAGTAGCCTCCTAGCGAACACCGGGGAGCTGTTTTTT.

The V gene is TRBV10-3, the J gene TRBJ1-5; maybe TRBD1 (6 bases). The germline V and J ends were trimmed by 0 bases and 1 base, with 10 bases remaining between them. This CDR3 comprises 16 residues. The germline V gene encodes CDR1 ENHRY and CDR2 SYGVKD. CDR3 residues: CAISESGQGSNQPQHF. The CDR3 DNA reads as TGTGCCATCAGTGAGTCGGGGCAGGGGAGCAATCAGCCCCAGCATTTT.

This chain uses TRBV4-2 with TRBJ1-4; D is possibly TRBD1 (6 bases). The V gene lost 4 bases and the J gene lost 5 bases, with 14 bases spanning the gap. There are 15 residues in the CDR3. Germline assignment: CDR1 LGHNA and CDR2 YNFKEQ. The DNA for the CDR3 is TGTGCCAGCAGCCGGACGGGGGGCGGAAATGAAAAACTGTTTTTT. This translates into CASSRTGGGNEKLFF.

The chain recombines TRBV30 with TRBJ2-6; 12 bases match TRBD1. This CDR3 is 19 amino acids long. V trimming: 0 bases; J trimming: 4 bases; junction bases outside the gene matches: 10. Germline CDR1 and CDR2: GTSNPN and SVGIG (reference sequence). This chain's CDR3 is CAWSVRPGQGAPGANVLTF. CDR3 DNA: TGTGCCTGGAGTGTACGACCGGGACAGGGGGCGCCGGGGGCCAACGTCCTGACTTTC.

In DNA, the CDR3 is TGTGCCAGCAGCCAAGATAACGGACAGGGGGCTCTCGCTGGCCCCAATCAGCCCCAGCATTTT. As protein: CASSQDNGQGALAGPNQPQHF. V is TRBV3-1 (or the pseudogene TRBV3-2) and J is TRBJ1-5, with 11 positions matching TRBD1. Germline V gene data show CDR1 as LGHDT and CDR2 as YNNKEL (reference sequence). The CDR3 runs 21 residues. Trimming removed 0 bases from V and 3 bases from J; junction bases left unmatched: 16.

The rearrangement uses TRBV6-6 and TRBJ1-5; D might be TRBD1 (6 bases). The V gene's germline CDR1 is MNHNY and CDR2 SVGAGI (reference sequence). V gave up 2 bases and J gave up 5 bases, with 13 bases separating them. This CDR3 spans 15 amino acids. The CDR3 DNA sequence: TGTGCCAGCAGTTACCCAGGCAGGGGAGATCAGCCCCAGCATTTT. Its protein product is CASSYPGRGDQPQHF.

The rearrangement joins TRBV24-1 to TRBJ1-1, with 11 bases that match TRBD1. The CDR3 contains 17 residues. Germline lookup yields CDR1 KGHDR and CDR2 SFDVKD. The V segment lost 6 bases and the J segment 4 bases; nucleotides outside the gene matches: 12. CDR3 amino acids: CATSPTPGQGEGTEAFF. CDR3 nucleotides: TGTGCCACCAGTCCGACCCCGGGACAGGGGGAAGGCACTGAAGCTTTCTTT.

V is TRBV28 and J is TRBJ2-7; 12 bases are shared with TRBD2. Losses at the gene ends were 7 bases for V and 1 base for J; bases not matched to a gene: 8. The length of the CDR3 is 16 residues. In germline, CDR1 is MDHEN, CDR2 SYDVKM. CDR3 bases: TGTGCCAGCAACATACTCGGACTAGCGGGATCCTACGAGCAGTACTTC. It codes for CASNILGLAGSYEQYF. Full variable domain (remainder filled in from reference TRBV28 and TRBJ2-7): DVKVTQSSRYLVKRTGEKVFLECVQDMDHENMFWYRQDPGLGLRLIYFSYDVKMKEKGDIPEGYSVSREKKERFSLILESASTNQTSMYLCASNILGLAGSYEQYFGPGTRLTVT.

V usage is TRBV2 and J usage is TRBJ2-7, with 8 positions matching TRBD1. V lost 8 bases and J lost 4; bases outside the gene matches: 16. CDR3 length: 16 amino acids. Germline CDR1 and CDR2: SNHLY and FYNNEI. The CDR3 nucleotides read TGTGCCAGCTCTGCAATACGACGGACAGGGAAGTACGAGCAGTACTTC. Amino acids: CASSAIRRTGKYEQYF.

J is TRBJ2-5 and V is TRBV6-6; D may be TRBD1 (6 bases). Between the trimmed V and J ends, which lost 6 bases and 2 bases, there was a span of 10 bases. The CDR3 has 13 residues. Per the germline V gene, CDR1 is MNHNY and CDR2 is SVGAGI (reference sequence). CDR3 loop: CASSRGQQETQYF. In nucleotides, the CDR3 is TGTGCCAGCAGCCGTGGACAGCAAGAGACCCAGTACTTC.

The V gene is TRBV20-1, the J gene TRBJ1-5; D unclear. Germline-derived CDR1 and CDR2 are DFQATT and SNEGSKA (reference sequence). V lost 3 bases and J lost 4, with 7 bases in between. This CDR3 is 12 amino acids long. The CDR3 DNA reads as TGCAGTGCTAGTTACGGGAATCAGCCCCAGCATTTT. Its protein product is CSASYGNQPQHF.

The chain links TRBV6-6 to TRBJ2-7; 11 bases match TRBD2. V lost 5 bases and J lost 6; bases outside the gene matches: 12. The CDR3 runs to 16 residues. Germline CDR1 is MNHNY and CDR2 is SVGAGI (reference sequence). The CDR3 loop reads CASSQGTSGVEGEQYF. As DNA, the CDR3 is TGTGCCAGCAGTCAGGGGACTAGCGGTGTGGAGGGCGAGCAGTACTTC.